This entry lists 31 T cell receptor beta chains sequenced from one sample in a study of T cells of healthy individuals. TCRdb independently ran MiXCR on the 5' RACE reads; one entry per CDR3 protein. Here the sample spans 55,000 to 65,000 distinct CDR3 sequences, about 16% being singletons. Receptor source: a human donor in good health.

This clonotype occurred a few times. This may be a read error, as it is one base from a much larger clone. The chain recombines TRBV6-1 with TRBJ1-5; D is unclear. The germline CDR1 and CDR2 sequences are MNHNS and SASEGT. The CDR3 runs 13 residues. Trimming removed 2 bases at V and 2 bases at J, with 4 bases between. CDR3 amino acids: CASSERGNQPQHF. DNA of the CDR3: TGTGCCAGCAGTGAAAGGGGCAATCAGCCCCAGCATTTT.

This clonotype was counted only a few times. The gene calls are TRBV5-5 and TRBJ2-2; TRBD2 matches 9 bases. The CDR3 runs 17 residues. The germline V gene has CDR1 SGHKS and CDR2 YYEKEE (reference sequence). V lost 0 bases to trimming and J lost 7 bases; unmatched junction nucleotides: 10. CDR3 residues: CASSLEPAGGRIGELFF. CDR3 sequence (DNA): TGTGCCAGCAGCTTGGAACCGGCGGGGGGGCGGATCGGGGAGCTGTTTTTT.

In its sample, this clonotype was seen many times. J is TRBJ1-6 and V is TRBV6-5; a weak D match, TRBD1 (6 bases). The CDR3 covers 16 residues. Deletions cut 6 bases from V and 9 bases from J, with 21 bases between. Germline lookup yields CDR1 MNHEY and CDR2 SVGAGI. This chain's CDR3 is CASSLDHRAESSPLHF. The CDR3 nucleotides read TGTGCCAGCAGCCTAGATCACAGGGCGGAATCTTCACCCCTCCACTTT.

The genes are TRBV5-1 and TRBJ2-3; a weak D match, TRBD2 (6 bases). The V gene lost 8 bases and the J gene lost 3 bases, with 16 bases spanning the gap. This CDR3 has 14 amino acids. The germline gives CDR1 SGHRS, CDR2 YFSETQ. Here the CDR3 reads CASSRAGTTDTQYF. For the CDR3, the DNA is TGCGCCAGTTCCCGGGCAGGGACTACAGATACGCAGTATTTT.

The chain couples TRBV6-2 or TRBV6-3 to TRBJ2-7, with D possibly matching TRBD2 (5 bases). The length of the CDR3 is 13 residues. The V end lost 5 bases, the J end lost 3 bases, and 11 bases lay between the germline ends. CDR1 is MNHEY, CDR2 SVGEGT, per germline. CDR3 nucleotides: TGTGCCAGCAGTCCATTTAGCGTCTACGAGCAGTACTTC. This gives the protein CASSPFSVYEQYF.

This clonotype was found many times. V gene TRBV7-6 combines with J gene TRBJ1-1; TRBD1 might be the D (5 bases). The CDR3 has 16 amino acids. V lost 4 bases, J lost 3 bases, and 18 bases lay in between. Germline V gives CDR1 SGHVS, CDR2 FNYEAQ. CDR3 loop: CASSSLSSRGDTEAFF. The CDR3 bases are TGTGCCAGCAGCTCCCTTAGTAGTCGGGGGGACACTGAAGCTTTCTTT.

This clonotype was counted many times. The junction shows a germline mismatch at one end, possibly a read error. The chain is built from TRBV6-5 and TRBJ1-4; possibly TRBD1 for D (5 bases). CDR3 size: 14 residues. The germline CDR1 and CDR2 sequences are MNHEY and SVGAGI. The chain's CDR3 is CVSSTQETNEKLFF. In DNA, the CDR3 is TGTGTCAGCAGCACACAGGAGACTAATGAAAAACTGTTTTTT.

This CDR3 is CASSMGLARTDTQYF. The CDR3 nucleotides read TGTGCCAGCAGCATGGGACTAGCGCGAACAGATACGCAGTATTTT. The chain employs TRBV7-9 and TRBJ2-3; 10 nucleotides match TRBD2. This CDR3 is 15 amino acids long. The germline V gene encodes CDR1 SEHNR and CDR2 FQNEAQ (reference sequence). V shed 5 bases, J shed 3 bases, and the junction held 5 bases outside the gene matches.

This chain joins TRBV2 and TRBJ2-5, with TRBD2 matching 11 bases. This CDR3 region has 16 residues. Germline CDR1 is SNHLY and CDR2 is FYNNEI. V was pared by 3 bases and J by 4 bases, with 7 bases of the junction left unmatched. CDR3 amino acids: CASSDILAGARETQYF. CDR3 coding DNA: TGTGCCAGCAGTGATATACTAGCGGGGGCTCGAGAGACCCAGTACTTC.

Details on this clonotype: The junction differs from germline at one of its ends, possibly a read error. The chain is built from TRBV5-1 and TRBJ2-5, with TRBD2 as a possible D gene (5 bases). This CDR3 spans 11 amino acids. Germline loops: CDR1 SGHRS, CDR2 YFSETQ. The CDR3 sequence: CASSLGEAQYF. The CDR3 DNA sequence: TGTGCCAGCAGCTTGGGAGAGGCCCAGTACTTC.

This clonotype was found a few times. The rearrangement uses TRBV3-1 and TRBJ2-1; D might be TRBD2 (6 bases). This CDR3 is built from 16 residues. V was pared by 0 bases and J by 8 bases, with 17 bases between. Germline V gives CDR1 LGHDT, CDR2 YNNKEL (reference sequence). DNA of the CDR3: TGTGCCAGCAGCCAAGAAGTGGGGCGGAGGGATTATGAGCAGTTCTTC. Protein sequence: CASSQEVGRRDYEQFF.

For this clonotype: A read error may explain this, as a much larger clone is one base away. The chain uses TRBV9 and TRBJ1-5, with D unresolved. CDR3 length: 13 residues. Germline V CDR1 and CDR2: SGDLS, YYNGEE. The CDR3 nucleotides are TGTGCCAGCAGCGTAGAACCGACCAGGCCCCAGAATTTT. Translated, it gives CASSVEPTRPQNF.

This clonotype was found a few times. The gene calls are TRBV10-1 and TRBJ2-7; D is ambiguous. V was pared by 4 bases and J by 2 bases, with 9 bases between. CDR1 and CDR2 (germline): WNHNN, SYGVQD (reference sequence). The CDR3 sequence is 13 residues long. CDR3 coding DNA: TGCGCCAGCAGTGGGGGTCTTCCCTACGAGCAGTACTTC. Translated: CASSGGLPYEQYF.

V usage is TRBV6-5 and J usage is TRBJ1-2; no definite D call. This CDR3 has 14 residues. Per germline, CDR1 MNHEY and CDR2 SVGAGI. V was pared by 4 bases and J by 0 bases, with 9 bases between. This chain's CDR3 is CASSSLRSNYGYTF. CDR3 nucleotides: TGTGCCAGCAGTTCCCTACGGTCTAACTATGGCTACACCTTC.

This clonotype was detected many times. V and J are TRBV20-1 and TRBJ1-1; 8 bases match TRBD1. The germline V gene encodes CDR1 DFQATT and CDR2 SNEGSKA (reference sequence). J was trimmed by 3 bases and V by 5 bases; bases with no gene match: 8. The CDR3 extends over 14 amino acids. The CDR3 loop is CSADRTGSHTEAFF. The CDR3 DNA sequence: TGCAGTGCTGACCGGACAGGGTCGCACACTGAAGCTTTCTTT.

The gene calls are TRBV20-1 and TRBJ2-3, with D perhaps TRBD2 (6 bases). The ends were cut back, 4 bases at V and 7 bases at J, with 15 bases in the middle. CDR1 and CDR2 from the germline V gene are DFQATT and SNEGSKA (reference sequence). The CDR3 is 13 residues long. The CDR3 protein is CSATGTPYNTQYF. The CDR3, as DNA: TGCAGTGCTACCGGGACTCCATATAATACGCAGTATTTT.

This clonotype was picked up one time. A single base separates this from a much larger clone, so it may be a read error. J is TRBJ1-1 and V is TRBV3-1; no reliable D call. Germline V lookup: CDR1 LGHDT, CDR2 YNNKEL (reference sequence). The CDR3 loop spans 15 amino acids. Trimming pared 2 bases from V and 3 bases from J, leaving 13 bases between. In nucleotides, the CDR3 is TGTGCCAGCAGCCAAAGACGCATGGGTGACACTGAAGCTTTCTTT. Translated: CASSQRRMGDTEAFF.

This clonotype was detected many times. The genes are TRBV10-1 and TRBJ1-1; D uncertain. The ends were cut back, 7 bases at V and 0 bases at J, with 9 bases in the middle. Germline assignment: CDR1 WNHNN and CDR2 SYGVQD (reference sequence). CDR3 length: 13 amino acids. As DNA, the CDR3 is TGCGCCAGCACCTCCAGTGTGAACACTGAAGCTTTCTTT. Amino acid sequence: CASTSSVNTEAFF.

The chain links TRBV12-3 or TRBV12-4 to TRBJ2-7; the D gene is possibly TRBD2 (5 bases). The CDR3 totals 14 residues. The ends were cut back, 6 bases at V and 0 bases at J, with 12 bases in the middle. The CDR3 spells CASRPLGSSYEQYF. CDR3 bases: TGTGCCAGCAGGCCTTTAGGGAGCTCCTACGAGCAGTACTTC.

There are many counts of this clonotype. The genes are TRBV9 and TRBJ2-1, with 12 bases fitting TRBD1. This CDR3 contains 18 residues. Trimming removed 0 bases from V and 8 bases from J; junction bases left unmatched: 12. CDR1 and CDR2 from the germline V gene are SGDLS and YYNGEE. For the CDR3, the DNA is TGTGCCAGCAGCGTAGGTGTTGTTGGGACAGGGGGCACGGATGAGCAGTTCTTC. Protein: CASSVGVVGTGGTDEQFF.

On this clonotype itself: A much larger clonotype is one base distant, so this may be a read error. V gene TRBV7-9 combines with J gene TRBJ2-7; possible D gene TRBD2, 5 bases. The CDR3 sequence is 15 residues long. CDR1 is SEHNR and CDR2 is FQNEAQ in the germline V gene (reference sequence). V lost 5 bases, J lost 7 bases, and 21 bases lay in between. The CDR3 region has the DNA TGTGCCAGCAGCCCCTACGGAGGACCTTCGAAGGAGCAGTACTTC. Translating gives CASSPYGGPSKEQYF.

This clonotype was detected many times. The chain employs TRBV9 and TRBJ2-1; 7 bases line up with TRBD2. CDR1 is SGDLS, CDR2 YYNGEE, per germline. The J segment lost 6 bases and the V segment lost 0 bases, leaving 6 bases of the junction unmatched. This CDR3 contains 15 residues. The CDR3 DNA follows: TGTGCCAGCAGCGTAGGGGGGGGGGACCGCAATGAGCAGTTCTTC. Translated, it gives CASSVGGGDRNEQFF.

Worth noting for this clonotype: Just one base apart from a much larger clone, this may be a read error. This chain connects TRBV4-1 to TRBJ2-7; D is perhaps TRBD2 (5 bases). The CDR3 is 16 amino acids. CDR1 MGHRA and CDR2 YSYEKL come from the germline V gene. Trimming stripped 2 bases from V and 0 bases from J, with 14 bases between. The CDR3 protein is CASSQIEGTVSYEQYF. CDR3 bases: TGCGCCAGCAGCCAAATAGAGGGCACGGTCTCCTACGAGCAGTACTTC.

The chain carries TRBV5-6 and TRBJ1-6; D remains ambiguous. CDR1 and CDR2 from the germline V gene are SGHDT and YYEEEE. Deletions cut 0 bases from V and 0 bases from J, with 7 bases between. The CDR3 covers 16 residues. As DNA, the CDR3 is TGTGCCAGCAGCTTGGGAAGAAACTCCTATAATTCACCCCTCCACTTT. The encoded protein is CASSLGRNSYNSPLHF.

V gene TRBV12-3 or TRBV12-4 combines with J gene TRBJ2-5; 8 nucleotides align to TRBD2. J lost 5 bases, V lost 3 bases, and 11 bases had no gene match. The CDR3 sequence is 16 residues long. The CDR3 protein is CASSFRLAGSGETQYF. In DNA form, the CDR3 reads TGTGCCAGCAGTTTTCGATTAGCGGGATCAGGGGAGACCCAGTACTTC.

This clonotype was seen a handful of times. This chain links TRBV28 with TRBJ2-3, with TRBD1 matching 9 bases. Germline V gene lookup returns CDR1 MDHEN and CDR2 SYDVKM. The CDR3 contains 16 residues. V trimming: 6 bases; J trimming: 5 bases; junction bases outside the gene matches: 12. CDR3 in DNA: TGTGCCAGCAGCCTAACCTACGGACAGGGGATAGATACGCAGTATTTT. Translation gives CASSLTYGQGIDTQYF.

The table lists this clonotype with many counts. The V and J genes are TRBV6-6 and TRBJ2-1, with 7 bases that match TRBD2. V dropped 2 bases and J dropped 7; count of bases not matched to a gene: 8. CDR3 size: 15 residues. The germline V gene has CDR1 MNHNY and CDR2 SVGAGI (reference sequence). The CDR3: CASSYGLAVRNEQFF. Here the CDR3 DNA reads TGTGCCAGCAGTTACGGGCTAGCGGTGCGGAATGAGCAGTTCTTC.

This clonotype was observed many times. The chain carries TRBV5-4 and TRBJ2-3; D is perhaps TRBD1 (6 bases). With 0 bases removed from V and 5 bases from J, the gap between germline ends came to 10 bases. This CDR3 spans 14 amino acids. CDR1 and CDR2 (germline): SGHNT, YYREEE (reference sequence). CDR3 sequence (DNA): TGTGCCAGCAGCTTGGAGGTAGGGGGAGATACGCAGTATTTT. Its protein product is CASSLEVGGDTQYF.

In its sample, this clonotype was seen a few times. V and J are TRBV4-3 and TRBJ1-1, with a weak D call TRBD1 (6 bases). The CDR3 sequence is 13 residues long. V lost 0 bases, J lost 6 bases, and 8 bases lay in between. Germline V CDR1 and CDR2: LGHNA, YSLEER. The CDR3 nucleotides read TGCGCCAGCAGCCAAGAGACAGGCGCTGAAGCTTTCTTT. Its translation is CASSQETGAEAFF.

In DNA, the CDR3 is TGTGCCAGCAGCCGATTGAAAAGAGACAGGGATGAAAAACTGTTTTTT. This codes for CASSRLKRDRDEKLFF. V usage is TRBV7-2 and J usage is TRBJ1-4, with 7 bases aligning to TRBD1. CDR3 length: 16 residues. Per the germline V gene, CDR1 is SGHTA and CDR2 is FQGNSA. V gave up 5 bases and J gave up 6 bases; unmatched junction bases: 12.

The chain links TRBV7-2 to TRBJ2-3, with D uncertain. The CDR3 is made up of 15 amino acids. Germline V gives CDR1 SGHTA, CDR2 FQGNSA. The V and J ends lost 1 base and 6 bases respectively, with 14 bases between them. This CDR3 is CASSLVAWQPDTQYF. In nucleotides, the CDR3 is TGTGCCAGCAGCTTAGTAGCCTGGCAGCCGGATACGCAGTATTTT. Full variable domain (rest looked up from reference TRBV7-2 and TRBJ2-3): GAGVSQSPSNKVTEKGKDVELRCDPISGHTALYWYRQSLGQGLEFLIYFQGNSAPDKSGLPSDRFSAERTGGSVSTLTIQRTQQEDSAVYLCASSLVAWQPDTQYFGPGTRLTVL.